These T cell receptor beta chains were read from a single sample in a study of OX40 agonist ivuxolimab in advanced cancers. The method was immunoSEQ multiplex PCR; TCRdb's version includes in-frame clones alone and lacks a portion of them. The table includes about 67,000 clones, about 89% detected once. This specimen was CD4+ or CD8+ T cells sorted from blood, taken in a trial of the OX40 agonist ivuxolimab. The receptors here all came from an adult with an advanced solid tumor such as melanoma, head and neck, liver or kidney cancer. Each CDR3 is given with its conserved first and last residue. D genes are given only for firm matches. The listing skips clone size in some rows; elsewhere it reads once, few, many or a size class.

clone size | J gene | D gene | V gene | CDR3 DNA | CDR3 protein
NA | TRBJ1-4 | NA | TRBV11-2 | TGTGCCAGCAGCCCCTACGGAGGGGGGAATGAAAAACTGTTTTTT | CASSPYGGGNEKLFF
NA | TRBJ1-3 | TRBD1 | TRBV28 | TGTGCCACCTCGGGACAGCCCTTCTCTGGAAACACCATATATTTT | CATSGQPFSGNTIYF
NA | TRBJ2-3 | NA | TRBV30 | TGTGCCTGGGGACAGGGAGGGACGCAGTATTTT | CAWGQGGTQYF
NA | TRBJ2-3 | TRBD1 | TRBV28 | TGTGCCAGCAGACTCAGGGGGACAGATACGCAGTATTTT | CASRLRGTDTQYF
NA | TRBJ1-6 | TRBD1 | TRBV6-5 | TGTGCCAGCAGTTACGCCCCAGCAGGGGGTAATTCACCCCTCCACTTT | CASSYAPAGGNSPLHF
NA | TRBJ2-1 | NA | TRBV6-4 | TGTGCCAGCTGTTCGGGACTGCCTTACAATGAGCAGTTCTTC | CASCSGLPYNEQFF
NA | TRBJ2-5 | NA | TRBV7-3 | TGTGCCAGCAGCTTAACGGGTGGGCAAGAGACCCAGTACTTC | CASSLTGGQETQYF
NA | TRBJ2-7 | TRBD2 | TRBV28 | TGTGCCAGCAGTCCCGGGGGGGGGCCGGTGTACGAGCAGTACTTC | CASSPGGGPVYEQYF
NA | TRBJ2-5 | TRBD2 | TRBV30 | TGTGCCTGGAGCGGGACTAGATACTTGGAGGAGCAGTACTTC | CAWSGTRYLEEQYF
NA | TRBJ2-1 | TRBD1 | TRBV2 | TGTGCCAGCAGTGTGGTGACAGGGGGCTTATACAATGAGCAGTTCTTC | CASSVVTGGLYNEQFF
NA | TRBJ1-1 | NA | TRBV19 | TGTGCCAGTAGTATAGGTGTCATGAACACTGAAGCTTTCTTT | CASSIGVMNTEAFF
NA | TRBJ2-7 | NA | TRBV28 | TGTGCCAGCAGTCTTATGGTCGGGAGCCTCCCCGACGAGCAGTACTTC | CASSLMVGSLPDEQYF
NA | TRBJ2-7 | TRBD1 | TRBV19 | TGTGCCACCTCCGGGACAGGGAACGAGCAGTACTTC | CATSGTGNEQYF
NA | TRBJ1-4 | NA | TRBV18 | TGTGCCAGCTCACCACAGGGGACTAATGAAAAACTGTTTTTT | CASSPQGTNEKLFF
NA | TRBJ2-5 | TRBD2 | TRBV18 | TGTGCCAGCTCACCCCCGGGACTAGCGACGGAGACCCAGTACTTC | CASSPPGLATETQYF
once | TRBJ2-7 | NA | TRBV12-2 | TGTGCAAGTCGCTTAGAGCGCAGGGTCAAGGCCTACGAGCAGTACTTC | CASRLERRVKAYEQYF
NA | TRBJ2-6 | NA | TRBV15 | TGTGCCACCAGCATTGCGCGCCCGAGGGGAGGATCTATCTCTGGGGCCAACGTCCTGACTTTC | CATSIARPRGGSISGANVLTF
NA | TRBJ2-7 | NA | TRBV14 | TGTGCCAGCAGCCAGGAGGTCGGGAGCCCCTTTTACGAGCAGTACTTC | CASSQEVGSPFYEQYF
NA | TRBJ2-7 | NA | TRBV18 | TGTGCCAGCTCACCCGACAGCTACTCCGAGCAGTACTTC | CASSPDSYSEQYF
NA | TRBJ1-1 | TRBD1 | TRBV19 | TGTGCCAGTAGTGGACGACAGGGGGCGCGGACTGAAGCTTTCTTT | CASSGRQGARTEAFF
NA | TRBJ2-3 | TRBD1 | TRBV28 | TGTGCCAGCAGTTTGGGACAGGGGCGAGAGGTGGGTGCAGATACGCAGTATTTT | CASSLGQGREVGADTQYF
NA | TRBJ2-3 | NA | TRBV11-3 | TGTGCCAGCAGCTTCCCACAGAGCCGGCGGGCTCCCACAGATACGCAGTATTTT | CASSFPQSRRAPTDTQYF
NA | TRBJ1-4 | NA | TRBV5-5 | TGTGCCAGCAGCTTGGCAAGGGAAAAACTGTTTTTT | CASSLAREKLFF
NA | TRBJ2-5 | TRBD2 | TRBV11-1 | TGTGCCAGCAGAAGACTAGCGGGATTGGAGACCCAGTACTTC | CASRRLAGLETQYF
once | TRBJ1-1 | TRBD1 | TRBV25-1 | TGTGCCAGCAGTGGGTCAGGGGGCACTGAAGCTTTCTTT | CASSGSGGTEAFF
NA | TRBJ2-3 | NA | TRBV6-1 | TGTGCCAGCAGGGACACCACAGATACGCAGTATTTT | CASRDTTDTQYF
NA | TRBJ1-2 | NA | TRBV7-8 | TGTGCCAGCAGCCATTCTGGGGAGAGCACCTTC | CASSHSGESTF
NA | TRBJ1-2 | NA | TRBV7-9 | TGTGCCAGCAGCTTAACCGGGACGGCGAACTATGGCTACACCTTC | CASSLTGTANYGYTF
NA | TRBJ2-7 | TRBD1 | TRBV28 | TGTGCCAGCAGGACCCTCGGACAGGGAAACTCCTACGAGCAGTACTTC | CASRTLGQGNSYEQYF
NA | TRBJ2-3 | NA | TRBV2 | TGTGCCAGCAACAAAAGCCCCACAGATACGCAGTATTTT | CASNKSPTDTQYF
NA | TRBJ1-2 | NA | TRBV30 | TGTGCCTGGTTAGGAGGCTATGGCTACACCTTC | CAWLGGYGYTF
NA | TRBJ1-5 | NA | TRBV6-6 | TGTGCCAGCAGTTATAGGGGGAATCAGCCCCAGCATTTT | CASSYRGNQPQHF
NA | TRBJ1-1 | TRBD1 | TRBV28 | TGTGCCAGCAGACCTCGTACAGGGGGGACTGAAGCTTTCTTT | CASRPRTGGTEAFF
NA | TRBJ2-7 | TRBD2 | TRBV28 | TGTGCCAGCAGCCCCGGGACTAGCCTCTACGAGCAGTACTTC | CASSPGTSLYEQYF
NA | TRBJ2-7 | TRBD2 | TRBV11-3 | TGTGCCAGCAGCGGTGTGGCGGGGGATCACGAGCAGTACTTC | CASSGVAGDHEQYF
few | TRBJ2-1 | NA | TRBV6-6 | TGTGCCAGCAGCGATGGGAGCTCCTACAATGAGCAGTTCTTC | CASSDGSSYNEQFF
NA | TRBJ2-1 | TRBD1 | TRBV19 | TGTGCCAGTAGTCCCTGGACAGGGGGCGCATCCAATGAGCAGTTCTTC | CASSPWTGGASNEQFF
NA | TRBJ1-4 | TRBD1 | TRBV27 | TGTGCCAGCAGTTTATTAGGGGGCGTGAGTGAAAAACTGTTTTTT | CASSLLGGVSEKLFF
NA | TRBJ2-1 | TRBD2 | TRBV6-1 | TGTGCCAGCGGGACTAGCGGGGGTAATGAGCAGTTCTTC | CASGTSGGNEQFF
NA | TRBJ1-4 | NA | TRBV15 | TGTGCCACCAGCAGAGAGATTGCGGGCGTCACTAATGAAAAACTGTTTTTT | CATSREIAGVTNEKLFF
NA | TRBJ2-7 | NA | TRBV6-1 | TGTGCCAGCAGTGAACAGCGCTACGAGCAGTACTTC | CASSEQRYEQYF
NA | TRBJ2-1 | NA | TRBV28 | TGTGCCAGCAGTTCCCCTCTAGGAGGAGGCTACAATGAGCAGTTCTTC | CASSSPLGGGYNEQFF
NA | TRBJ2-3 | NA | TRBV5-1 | TGCGCCAGCAGCTTGTCCGGTTTGGAGACAGATACGCAGTATTTT | CASSLSGLETDTQYF
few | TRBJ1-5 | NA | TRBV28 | TGTGCCAGCAGTTTCGCAGATCAGCCCCAGCATTTT | CASSFADQPQHF
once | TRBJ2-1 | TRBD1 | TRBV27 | TGTGCCAGCTCCTATACCGGGACAGGGGTCAATGAGCAGTTCTTC | CASSYTGTGVNEQFF
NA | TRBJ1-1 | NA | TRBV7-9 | TGTGCCAGCAGCTCCACCTCGACAGGATTGGGTGCTGAAGCTTTCTTT | CASSSTSTGLGAEAFF